The rows below give T cell receptor beta chains drawn from one sample of a study of T cells after yellow fever vaccination. TCRdb re-called the 5' RACE reads through MiXCR, storing one row per CDR3 protein. The table includes 500,000 to 650,000 distinct CDR3 sequences, over 9% detected once. This material consisted of PBMCs, taken on the day of the yellow fever booster vaccination. Receptor source: a young man who received the YFV17D yellow fever vaccine. Each CDR3 is given with its conserved first and last residue. The D gene is left open where the match is weak. Expanded clones get a size class; other rows say once, few or many, or leave the size out.

v_gene,d_gene,j_gene,abundance,CDR3aa,CDR3nt
TRBV12-3/TRBV12-4,TRBD2,TRBJ2-1,-,CASPPAELDLAGGFLEQFF,TGTGCCAGTCCCCCCGCCGAACTTGATCTAGCGGGAGGCTTCCTCGAGCAGTTCTTC
TRBV12-3/TRBV12-4,-,TRBJ2-5,many,CASSWSETQYF,TGTGCCAGCAGTTGGTCAGAGACCCAGTACTTC
TRBV9,-,TRBJ2-5,-,CASSVGGRTETQYF,TGTGCCAGCAGCGTAGGAGGCAGGACGGAGACCCAGTACTTC
TRBV5-5,TRBD2,TRBJ2-5,many,CASSRGLAGSQETQYF,TGTGCCAGCAGCAGAGGACTAGCGGGTTCCCAAGAGACCCAGTACTTC
TRBV11-1,-,TRBJ2-7,-,CASSPIGGAASASPYEQYF,TGTGCCAGCAGCCCGATTGGAGGCGCGGCTTCCGCGAGCCCCTACGAGCAGTACTTC
TRBV24-1,TRBD2,TRBJ2-1,few,CATSDSTSHEQFF,TGTGCCACCAGTGACTCGACTAGCCATGAGCAGTTCTTC
TRBV12-3/TRBV12-4,TRBD2,TRBJ2-1,many,CASSLGAAGTSNEQFF,TGTGCCAGCAGTTTAGGGGCGGCAGGGACTAGCAATGAGCAGTTCTTC
TRBV6-1,TRBD2,TRBJ2-3,-,CASSPGGEGWDTQYF,TGTGCCAGCAGTCCGGGGGGGGAGGGGTGGGATACGCAGTATTTT
TRBV7-9,TRBD2,TRBJ2-1,-,CASSSLTSGNRGREQFF,TGTGCCAGCAGCTCGTTGACTAGCGGGAATCGTGGGCGTGAGCAGTTCTTC
TRBV2,TRBD2,TRBJ2-1,many,CASSGGSGGEQFF,TGTGCCAGCAGTGGTGGTAGCGGGGGTGAGCAGTTCTTC
TRBV3-1,-,TRBJ1-4,many,CASSQDLGGEKLFF,TGTGCCAGCAGCCAAGATTTGGGGGGTGAAAAACTGTTTTTT
TRBV9,TRBD2,TRBJ2-5,-,CASSVGGGQETQYF,TGTGCCAGCAGCGTGGGCGGGGGCCAAGAGACCCAGTACTTC
TRBV9,TRBD2,TRBJ2-1,few,CASSVRTSGSLQFF,TGTGCCAGCAGCGTAAGGACTAGCGGGAGCCTGCAGTTCTTC
TRBV7-9,-,TRBJ2-5,many,CASSLGIETQYF,TGTGCCAGCAGCTTAGGCATTGAGACCCAGTACTTC
TRBV20-1,TRBD2,TRBJ2-3,many,CSARSGRMGTDTQYF,TGCAGTGCTAGGTCCGGGAGGATGGGTACAGATACGCAGTATTTT
TRBV5-5,TRBD2,TRBJ2-7,many,CASSLVASGSSNYEQYF,TGTGCCAGCAGCTTGGTAGCTAGCGGGAGCTCCAACTACGAGCAGTACTTC
TRBV24-1,-,TRBJ2-7,many,CATSDTKQGPHYEQYF,TGTGCCACCAGTGACACCAAACAGGGACCACACTACGAGCAGTACTTC
TRBV20-1,-,TRBJ2-7,few,CSAIRPGVYEQYF,TGCAGTGCCATTCGGCCGGGAGTGTACGAGCAGTACTTC
TRBV10-3,TRBD1,TRBJ2-3,few,CAISETGTVRGKDTQYF,TGTGCCATCAGTGAGACCGGGACAGTTCGGGGAAAGGATACGCAGTATTTT
TRBV5-1,-,TRBJ2-7,few,CASSTGTLKQYF,TGCGCCAGCAGCACGGGGACATTAAAGCAGTACTTC
TRBV10-3,-,TRBJ1-5,-,CATQVGGSGQPQHF,TGTGCCACTCAGGTGGGGGGGTCGGGCCAGCCCCAGCATTTT
TRBV7-9,-,TRBJ2-3,few,CASSLFGSTDTQYF,TGTGCCAGCAGCTTATTCGGGAGCACAGATACGCAGTATTTT
TRBV9,-,TRBJ1-2,-,CASSEALGKANYGYTF,TGTGCCAGCAGCGAAGCCCTCGGGAAAGCTAACTATGGCTACACCTTC
TRBV28,TRBD1,TRBJ2-7,few,CASSSTGFEQYF,TGTGCCAGCAGTTCGACAGGGTTCGAGCAGTACTTC
TRBV6-1,-,TRBJ2-6,few,CASRPGQKISGANVLTF,TGTGCCAGCAGGCCGGGACAAAAGATCTCTGGGGCCAACGTCCTGACTTTC
TRBV4-3,TRBD2,TRBJ2-2,-,CASSQYLAGGPNTGELFF,TGCGCCAGCAGCCAGTACCTAGCGGGAGGGCCGAACACCGGGGAGCTGTTTTTT
TRBV20-1,-,TRBJ2-3,-,CSARGPPRRTDTQYF,TGCAGTGCTCGAGGCCCTCCTAGGCGCACAGATACGCAGTATTTT
TRBV11-3,TRBD1,TRBJ2-1,-,CATSERDSPNNEQFF,TGTGCCACCTCGGAGAGGGACAGCCCAAACAATGAGCAGTTCTTC
TRBV29-1,-,TRBJ2-7,few,CSVAPYDRPAYEQYF,TGCAGCGTTGCCCCTTACGACAGGCCAGCCTACGAGCAGTACTTC
TRBV7-8,-,TRBJ2-7,-,CASSLGRSRYEQYF,TGTGCCAGCAGCTTGGGTAGGTCAAGGTACGAGCAGTACTTC
TRBV7-2,TRBD2,TRBJ2-5,-,CASSPPGGYRQTQYF,TGTGCCAGCAGCCCCCCGGGAGGGTATCGACAGACCCAGTACTTC
TRBV20-1,-,TRBJ2-2,-,CSARGASGAGELFF,TGCAGTGCTAGAGGGGCGAGCGGTGCCGGGGAGCTGTTTTTT
TRBV25-1,-,TRBJ1-4,-,CASSEFGSGAWEKLFF,-
TRBV28,-,TRBJ1-2,-,CASSRRGYGYTF,TGTGCCAGCAGCCGTCGGGGGTATGGCTACACCTTC
TRBV12-3/TRBV12-4,-,TRBJ1-5,many,CASGLGDRSNQPQHF,TGTGCCAGCGGCCTGGGGGACCGTAGCAATCAGCCCCAGCATTTT
TRBV7-9,-,TRBJ1-2,-,CASSLAAGPGYTF,TGTGCCAGCAGCCTCGCTGCGGGTCCTGGCTACACCTTC
TRBV19,-,TRBJ2-7,few,CASSIPGNTYEQYF,TGTGCCAGTAGTATCCCCGGGAACACCTACGAGCAGTACTTC
TRBV27,TRBD1,TRBJ2-7,few,CASSLSGGLYEQYF,TGTGCCAGCAGTTTATCAGGGGGCCTATACGAGCAGTACTTC
TRBV5-1,-,TRBJ2-1,few,CASSLGSLGNEQFF,TGCGCCAGCAGCTTGGGCTCGCTTGGTAATGAGCAGTTCTTC
TRBV20-1,-,TRBJ2-3,-,CSARPGKTSTDTQYF,TGCAGTGCTAGACCAGGGAAAACTAGCACAGATACGCAGTATTTT
TRBV9,-,TRBJ2-2,-,CASKRLNTGELFF,TGTGCCAGCAAGCGACTGAACACCGGGGAGCTGTTTTTT
TRBV20-1,-,TRBJ2-7,few,CSAPDARAYEQYF,TGCAGTGCTCCGGACGCTAGGGCCTACGAGCAGTACTTC
TRBV19,-,TRBJ2-6,-,CASSLTGTGANVLTF,TGTGCCAGTAGCCTTACAGGGACCGGGGCCAACGTCCTGACTTTC
TRBV6-2/TRBV6-3,-,TRBJ2-7,few,CASKEGPYEQYF,TGTGCCAGCAAAGAGGGGCCCTACGAGCAGTACTTC
TRBV6-2/TRBV6-3,TRBD2,TRBJ2-3,-,CASSKRLAGVPDTQYF,TGTGCCAGCAGTAAGCGACTAGCGGGAGTCCCAGATACGCAGTATTTT
TRBV7-9,-,TRBJ1-2,-,CASSFLGGHNGYTF,TGTGCCAGCAGCTTTCTGGGTGGGCATAATGGCTACACCTTC
TRBV27,-,TRBJ2-3,-,CASTRTSFSADTQYF,TGTGCCAGCACGAGGACCTCCTTTAGTGCAGATACGCAGTATTTT
TRBV7-9,TRBD2,TRBJ2-3,few,CASSLAFSGSDTQYF,TGTGCCAGCAGTCTAGCATTTAGCGGGAGCGATACGCAGTATTTT
TRBV27,TRBD2,TRBJ2-1,-,CASTGGVEQFF,TGTGCCAGCACGGGGGGGGTTGAGCAGTTCTTC